This T cell receptor beta chain was identified during a study of T-cell reconstitution after alpha-beta-depleted transplantation in children. Study-wide findings and caveats: Surviving recipient T cells and thymic progenitors produced the high day-60 TCRbeta diversity seen in some patients. At around two months after transplant, the alpha-beta T cells were reportedly derived from several hundred expanded clones that came from non-depleted graft cells. From newly produced T cells came most of the T-cell counts and diversity one year after transplant.

Per germline, CDR1 DFQATT and CDR2 SNEGSKA (reference sequence). V gave up 3 bases and J gave up 11 bases, with 12 bases separating them. The CDR3 loop spans 11 amino acids. Unique molecular identifiers were incorporated into the prepared TCRbeta library. Each CDR3 protein is one row after TCRdb ran MiXCR on the PCR reads. The sample holds roughly 500,000 distinct CDR3 sequences, 10% seen once. This clonotype was observed at least ten times. Its antigen is as yet unknown. The chain uses TRBV20-1 and TRBJ2-3; D ambiguous. This clonotype originated in a child under 10 years old with inherited bone marrow failure, due to receive a stem cell transplant. The sample in question was PBMCs, obtained before TCRalphabeta/CD19-depleted stem cell transplant. CDR3 in amino acids: CSASASSRQYF. CDR3 DNA sequence: TGCAGTGCTAGTGCCAGTTCAAGGCAGTATTTT.